The 20 T cell receptor beta chains below were found in one sample sequenced in a study of radiation and T cells in renal cell carcinoma. Time point defined: blood 2 weeks post-SBRT. Described treatment: 15 Gy SBRT to primary tumor, nephrectomy 4 weeks later. The protocol was immunoSEQ multiplex PCR, while the TCRdb copy is restricted to in-frame clones and leaves out a portion. The sample lists around 60,000 clones; roughly four fifths were seen once. The source material was blood, sampled from a patient whose treatment included radiotherapy and nephrectomy. The receptors shown here come from a man aged 55 to 70 with renal cell carcinoma.

This clone is a singleton in its sample. This chain connects TRBV5-6 to TRBJ1-5; weak D call: TRBD1 (5 bases). CDR1 is SGHDT, CDR2 YYEEEE, per germline. The CDR3 has 17 residues. The germline V and J ends were trimmed by 3 bases and 1 base, with 17 bases remaining between them. The CDR3, as DNA: TGTGCCAGCAGCTCAATGGACAATTTTATAAGCAATCAGCCCCAGCATTTT. The encoded protein is CASSSMDNFISNQPQHF. The entire variable domain, with the rest obtained from reference TRBV5-6 and TRBJ1-5, is as follows: DAGVTQSPTHLIKTRGQQVTLRCSPKSGHDTVSWYQQALGQGPQFIFQYYEEEERQRGNFPDRFSGHQFPNYSSELNVNALLLGDSALYLCASSSMDNFISNQPQHFGDGTRLSIL.

This chain uses TRBV7-6 with TRBJ2-1; maybe TRBD2 (5 bases). This CDR3 spans 13 amino acids. Trimming took off 5 bases at V and 10 bases at J, with 15 bases between the two ends. Germline V lookup: CDR1 SGHVS, CDR2 FNYEAQ. CDR3 coding DNA: TGTGCCAGCAGCGTTGCCGGGTCGGGGGAGCAGTTCTTC. Its protein product is CASSVAGSGEQFF.

In its sample, this clone was seen a few times. The rearrangement uses TRBV6-1 and TRBJ2-7; D is uncertain. The CDR3 sequence is 13 residues long. The germline gives CDR1 MNHNS, CDR2 SASEGT. V shed 1 base and J shed 2 bases, with 6 bases lying between them. In nucleotides, the CDR3 is TGTGCCAGCAGTGAAGATCCTACCTACGAGCAGTACGTC. This translates into CASSEDPTYEQYV.

The chain joins TRBV27 to TRBJ1-2, with 8 bases identical to TRBD1. The CDR3 runs to 20 residues. Germline loops: CDR1 MNHEY, CDR2 SMNVEV (reference sequence). After removal of 7 bases from V and 6 bases from J, the junction contained 28 bases not matched to a gene. DNA for the CDR3: TGTGCCAGCACCTTCCGCTGGCAGCAGTTTATGCCGCAGGGGGCGAATGGCTACACCTTC. Translated, it gives CASTFRWQQFMPQGANGYTF.

The chain combines TRBV5-5 with TRBJ1-2; tentative D call: TRBD1 (5 bases). There are 12 residues in the CDR3. V was cut by 4 bases and J by 3 bases, with 7 bases left in between. CDR1 is SGHKS and CDR2 is YYEKEE in the germline V gene (reference sequence). The CDR3 loop reads CASSTRDYGYTF. The DNA for the CDR3 is TGTGCCAGCAGCACCAGGGACTATGGCTACACCTTC.

The rearrangement joins TRBV11-2 to TRBJ1-3; maybe TRBD1 (6 bases). V was clipped by 5 bases and J by 4 bases, with 9 bases between them. This CDR3 spans 13 amino acids. Germline V gene data show CDR1 as SGHAT and CDR2 as FQNNGV. CDR3 bases: TGTGCCAGCAGCGGGGGGCCGGGAAACACCATATATTTT. Translated: CASSGGPGNTIYF.

V and J are TRBV2 and TRBJ1-1; perhaps TRBD1 as D (6 bases). The germline gives CDR1 SNHLY, CDR2 FYNNEI. V was cut by 6 bases and J by 4 bases, with 9 bases left in between. The CDR3 sequence is 12 residues long. In nucleotides, the CDR3 is TGTGCCAGCAGGGGCAGGGGCACTGAAGCTTTCTTT. Protein sequence: CASRGRGTEAFF.

This clone was counted a single time. This chain joins TRBV18 and TRBJ1-1; D gene unclear. The CDR3 contains 12 residues. Deletions cut 3 bases from V and 0 bases from J, with 2 bases between. CDR1 KGHSH and CDR2 LQKENI come from the germline V gene. The CDR3 is CASSPLNTEAFF. CDR3 bases: TGTGCCAGCTCACCGTTGAACACTGAAGCTTTCTTT.

The chain carries TRBV2 and TRBJ2-5; TRBD2 agrees at 7 bases. The germline V gene encodes CDR1 SNHLY and CDR2 FYNNEI. The J segment lost 0 bases and the V segment lost 5 bases, leaving 9 bases of the junction unmatched. The CDR3 is made up of 16 amino acids. The CDR3 DNA reads as TGTGCCAGCAGTCGAGCCGTGGCGGGAGACCAAGAGACCCAGTACTTC. As protein: CASSRAVAGDQETQYF.

J is TRBJ2-7 and V is TRBV21-1. TRBV21-1 is classified as a pseudogene. This CDR3 spans 17 amino acids. The CDR3 DNA sequence: TGTGCCAGCAGCACCCAATGGGGGATAAAAAGCTCCTACGAGCAGTACGTC. As protein: CASSTQWGIKSSYEQYV.

The rearrangement links TRBV29-1 to TRBJ1-1, with D tentatively TRBD1 (5 bases). From germline, CDR1 is SQVTM and CDR2 ANQGSEA. Between the trimmed V and J ends, which lost 7 bases and 7 bases, there was a span of 16 bases. CDR3 length: 12 amino acids. CDR3 in DNA: TGCAGCGCCAAGTTTGGGGGAGGTGAAGCTTTCTTT. As protein: CSAKFGGGEAFF.

The chain uses TRBV4-3 and TRBJ1-1; TRBD1 might be the D (5 bases). V lost 4 bases and J 0 bases, leaving 9 bases between the germline ends. Per germline, CDR1 LGHNA and CDR2 YSLEER. The CDR3 is 14 amino acids. The CDR3 reads CASSPGPMNTEAFF. CDR3 DNA: TGCGCCAGCAGCCCGGGACCCATGAACACTGAAGCTTTCTTT.

This clone has more than one count but fewer than ten. V usage is TRBV7-8 and J usage is TRBJ1-2; TRBD1 is a possible D gene (5 bases). The V and J ends lost 5 bases and 4 bases respectively, with 14 bases between them. Germline CDR1 SGHVS, CDR2 FQNEAQ. CDR3 size: 14 residues. As DNA, the CDR3 is TGTGCCAGCAGCCCAAGGTGGGGACTCTATGGCTACACCTTC. Translation: CASSPRWGLYGYTF.

The rearrangement links TRBV7-9 to TRBJ1-6, with D unclear. The CDR3 loop spans 16 amino acids. Trimming took off 2 bases at V and 8 bases at J, with 16 bases between the two ends. The germline V gene encodes CDR1 SEHNR and CDR2 FQNEAQ (reference sequence). The CDR3 bases are TGTGCCAGCAGCTTAATGGGAGGAGTTGCCTATTCACCCCTCCACTTT. This sequence encodes CASSLMGGVAYSPLHF.

The J gene is TRBJ2-4, the V gene TRBV7-2; 8 bases line up with TRBD1. Germline V lookup: CDR1 SGHTA, CDR2 FQGNSA. The CDR3 spans 15 residues. V trimming: 6 bases; J trimming: 7 bases; junction bases outside the gene matches: 11. CDR3 nucleotides: TGTGCCAGCAGTCTCTTACAGGGGGTAGGGAACATTCAGTACTTC. Amino acid sequence: CASSLLQGVGNIQYF.

The J gene is TRBJ2-7, the V gene TRBV6-1, with TRBD1 identical over 7 bases. Germline V gene data show CDR1 as MNHNS and CDR2 as SASEGT. Trimming removed 4 bases from V and 5 bases from J; junction bases left unmatched: 11. The CDR3 contains 15 residues. For the CDR3, the DNA is TGTGCCAGCAGTGCCGAGACAGGGTTGGTCGACGAGCAGTACGTC. It yields the protein CASSAETGLVDEQYV.

V is TRBV20-1 and J is TRBJ1-1; the D is unclear. V gave up 3 bases and J gave up 10 bases, with 12 bases separating them. Germline V gives CDR1 DFQATT, CDR2 SNEGSKA (reference sequence). This CDR3 spans 11 amino acids. For the CDR3, the DNA is TGCAGTGCTAGGACCACAGTCGGAGCTTTCTTT. Amino acids: CSARTTVGAFF.

The gene calls are TRBV18 and TRBJ1-3, with D hard to call. CDR3 length: 16 amino acids. V was trimmed by 6 bases and J by 0 bases, leaving 15 bases between them. The germline V gene encodes CDR1 KGHSH and CDR2 LQKENI. CDR3 nucleotides: TGTGCCAGCTCCCCGTCCCACGGGAGCTCTGGAAACACCATATATTTT. It translates to CASSPSHGSSGNTIYF. Variable domain in full (rest from reference TRBV18 and TRBJ1-3): NAGVMQNPRHLVRRRGQEARLRCSPMKGHSHVYWYRQLPEEGLKFMVYLQKENIIDESGMPKERFSAEFPKEGPSILRIQQVVRGDSAAYFCASSPSHGSSGNTIYFGEGSWLTVV.

The chain is built from TRBV30 and TRBJ1-3, with D maybe TRBD1 (5 bases). The germline V gene encodes CDR1 GTSNPN and CDR2 SVGIG (reference sequence). The CDR3 runs to 15 residues. V was cut by 2 bases and J by 0 bases, with 11 bases left in between. DNA of the CDR3: TGTGCCTGGAGTTCCCGACAGTCCTCTGGAAACACCATATATTTT. This encodes CAWSSRQSSGNTIYF.

This clone is deemed medium-sized (0.01 to 0.1%). V gene TRBV19 combines with J gene TRBJ1-4, with 9 bases lining up with TRBD1. The CDR3 has 16 amino acids. Germline V gives CDR1 LNHDA, CDR2 SQIVND (reference sequence). The ends lost 7 bases at V and 3 bases at J; junction bases unmatched: 9. The CDR3 DNA is TGTGCCAGTACCCGACAGGGGGTGTCGTCTAATGAAAAACTGTTTTTT. Translated, it gives CASTRQGVSSNEKLFF.